Detailed here is one TCR beta chain. Its antigen is currently unknown. This specimen comes from a study of cytomegalovirus exposure and HLA in healthy donors. Study summary: Clustering assigned around 77% of the roughly 400 genotyped donors to the Caucasian-associated ancestry cluster.

In the PCR, 60 Vbeta and 13 Jbeta primers were used. How the authors handled the data: A later analysis tallied roughly 77 million unique TCR beta chains, 9.5 million to 14 million of them shared. The repertoire was sequenced with immunoSEQ multiplex PCR; TCRdb's copy has only in-frame clones and lacks some. The V and J calls and clone size were taken over from that table, and D and trimming were inferred from the DNA. The repertoire includes 150,000 to 200,000 clones, 76% of them detected once, and around 0.71% sits in the top ten. With 2 bases removed from V and 3 bases from J, the gap between germline ends came to 11 bases. This CDR3 is built from 15 residues. Germline CDR1 is SGHVS and CDR2 is FQNEAQ. Overall study findings and caveats: In vitro testing confirmed three CMV-associated chains as specific for CMV antigens. When analyzed later, the rates of TCR association showed variation by HLA locus, with DRB1 the most and HLA-C the fewest.

This TCR came from a female donor in good health and CMV-seronegative. Sequences were obtained from PBMCs. V is TRBV7-8 and J is TRBJ2-1, with a possible D match to TRBD1 (6 bases). CDR3 amino acids: CASSLQSGDYNEQFF. In DNA form, the CDR3 reads TGTGCCAGCAGCTTACAATCAGGGGACTACAATGAGCAGTTCTTC.